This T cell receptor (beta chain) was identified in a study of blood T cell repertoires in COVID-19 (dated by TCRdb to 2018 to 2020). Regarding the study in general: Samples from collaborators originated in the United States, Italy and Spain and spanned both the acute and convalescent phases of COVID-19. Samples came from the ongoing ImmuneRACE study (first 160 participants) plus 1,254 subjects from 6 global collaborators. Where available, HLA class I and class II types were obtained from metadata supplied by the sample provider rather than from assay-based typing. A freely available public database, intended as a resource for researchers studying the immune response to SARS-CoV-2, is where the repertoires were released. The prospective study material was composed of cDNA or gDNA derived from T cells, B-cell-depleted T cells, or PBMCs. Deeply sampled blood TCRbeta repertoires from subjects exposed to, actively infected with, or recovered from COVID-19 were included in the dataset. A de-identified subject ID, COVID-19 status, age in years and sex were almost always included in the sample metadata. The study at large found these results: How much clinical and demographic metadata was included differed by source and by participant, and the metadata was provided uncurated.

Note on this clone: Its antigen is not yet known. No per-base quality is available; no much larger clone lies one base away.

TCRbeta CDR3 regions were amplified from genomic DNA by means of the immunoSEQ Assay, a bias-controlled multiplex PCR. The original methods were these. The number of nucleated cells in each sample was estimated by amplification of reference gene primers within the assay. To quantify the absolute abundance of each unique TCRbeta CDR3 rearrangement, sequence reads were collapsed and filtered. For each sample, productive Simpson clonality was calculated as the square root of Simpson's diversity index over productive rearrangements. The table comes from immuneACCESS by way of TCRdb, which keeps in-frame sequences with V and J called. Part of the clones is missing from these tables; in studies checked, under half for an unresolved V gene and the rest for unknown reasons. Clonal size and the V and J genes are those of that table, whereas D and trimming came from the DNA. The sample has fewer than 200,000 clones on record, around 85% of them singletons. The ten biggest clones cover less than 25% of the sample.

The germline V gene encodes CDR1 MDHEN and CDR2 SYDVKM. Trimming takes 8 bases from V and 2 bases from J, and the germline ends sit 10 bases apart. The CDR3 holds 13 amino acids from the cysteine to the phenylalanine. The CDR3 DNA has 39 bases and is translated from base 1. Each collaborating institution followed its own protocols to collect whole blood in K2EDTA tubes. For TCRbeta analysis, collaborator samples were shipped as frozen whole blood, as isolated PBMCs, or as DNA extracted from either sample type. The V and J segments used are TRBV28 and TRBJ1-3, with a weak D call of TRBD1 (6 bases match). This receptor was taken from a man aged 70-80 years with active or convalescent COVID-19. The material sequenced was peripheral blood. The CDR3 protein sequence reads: CASVAGAGNTIYF. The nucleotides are TGTGCCAGCGTCGCAGGGGCTGGAAACACCATATATTTT. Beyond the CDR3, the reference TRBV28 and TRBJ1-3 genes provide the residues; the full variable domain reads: DVKVTQSSRYLVKRTGEKVFLECVQDMDHENMFWYRQDPGLGLRLIYFSYDVKMKEKGDIPEGYSVSREKKERFSLILESASTNQTSMYLCASVAGAGNTIYFGEGSWLTVV.